What follows is one T cell receptor beta chain and its context. This clone's antigen is unknown. Base qualities are not recorded, but no much larger clone differs from it by a single base. Read against the paper, the sample's treatment or condition label means: in vitro stimulation with specific CMV peptide epitopes to enrich CMV-specific T cells. The sample is drawn from a study of T cell repertoires in cytomegalovirus infection (dated by TCRdb to the late 2010s). Regarding the complete study: The peptide stimulations were aimed at well-studied HLA-B-restricted epitopes as well as recently identified HLA-C-restricted CMV epitopes, whose presentation resists viral immunomodulation. The HLA type of each donor mattered for the analysis, because public TCR beta signatures pointed to carriage of CMV infection along with the matching HLA type. Beyond this particular receptor, the publication reports: Carriers of CMV infection plus the relevant HLA type were discriminated by the cumulative frequency of public TCR beta family members in the study cohort and in an independent roughly 400-donor cohort. The ex vivo response was dominated by HLA-C-restricted CMV-specific TCR beta clonotypes, which also provided the single most frequent clonotype in two of eight donors.

The junction shows trimming of 5 bases on V and 9 bases on J, and the gene matches do not reach 6 bases of it. There are 14 amino acids in the CDR3, from cysteine to phenylalanine inclusive. Of all the DNA, just the CDR3 is kept, 42 bases in frame from base 1. CDR1 and CDR2 are drawn from the germline V gene (reference sequence): MNHEY, SMNVEV. Data came from an Illumina HiSeq 1500. TCRdb applied fastp at Q25 and MiXCR to the public reads, then kept only in-frame beta chains. Entries are consolidated by CDR3 protein sequence, retaining the most common genes and DNA. The sample table holds 55,000 to 85,000 distinct CDR3 sequences, of which around 20% were seen once. Roughly two thirds of the sample goes to the ten largest clones.

The V gene is TRBV27 and the J gene is TRBJ1-6; TRBD1 fits 8 bases in the junction. This TCR came from a human donor in good health (CMV status not recorded). Some clones in this sample may be carry-over from other donors' samples. The starting material was CD8+ T cells from cultured PBMCs, obtained from culture after CMV antigen stimulation. The CDR3 region: CASSVDRAVSPLHF. The nucleotide sequence is given as TGTGCCAGCAGTGTGGACAGGGCAGTTTCACCCCTCCACTTT.